This T cell receptor beta chain is from a study of cytomegalovirus exposure and HLA in healthy donors. Whole-study results and caveats: Later genetic work tied a missense DCLRE1C variant to beta-chain V and J trimming. In a later analysis, at a false discovery rate of 0.05, approximately 16,000 TCR beta sequences were associated with HLA alleles.

Germline CDR1 is SNHLY and CDR2 is FYNNEI. Trimming at V came to 7 bases and at J to 3 bases, leaving 4 bases not matched to a gene. The CDR3 covers 14 residues. PCR involved 60 Vbeta and 13 Jbeta primers. Produced via immunoSEQ multiplex PCR; TCRdb's table is partial and in-frame only. The repertoire includes approximately 170,000 clones, about four fifths of them detected once, and around 4.3% sits in the top ten. Worth noting for this clone: Its antigen is unknown.

Material for sequencing was PBMCs. V and J are TRBV2 and TRBJ2-5, with TRBD2 identical over 11 bases. The clonotype originates from a man over 45 in good health and CMV-seropositive. CDR3 bases: TGTGCCAGCACACCGGGACTAGCGGAAGAGACCCAGTACTTC. Protein product: CASTPGLAEETQYF.